One and the same sample provided the 28 T cell receptor beta chains below, sequenced in a study of T-cell memory formation after mild COVID-19. TCRdb independently ran MiXCR on the 5' RACE reads; one entry per CDR3 protein. The profile covers about 200,000 distinct CDR3 sequences, with approximately 20% appearing a single time and 2.4% taken by the ten largest. What was sequenced was PBMCs or a T cell subset sorted from them (not recorded which). The source is an adult woman who had mild COVID-19 (a few samples of this study predate the infection). Cell type and time point are not known.

The chain employs TRBV7-9 and TRBJ1-1; D perhaps matches TRBD1 (5 bases). The CDR3 covers 16 residues. Germline V gene data show CDR1 as SEHNR and CDR2 as FQNEAQ (reference sequence). V lost 0 bases to trimming and J lost 0 bases, with 11 bases between them. As DNA, the CDR3 is TGTGCCAGCAGCTTAGCCCCGACAGAGTTGAACACTGAAGCTTTCTTT. Protein: CASSLAPTELNTEAFF.

In DNA, the CDR3 is TGTGCCAGCAGTGCCCACCTCACAGATACGCAGTATTTT. This sequence encodes CASSAHLTDTQYF. This chain joins TRBV2 and TRBJ2-3; no clear D. CDR3 length: 13 amino acids. The V end was cut by 4 bases, the J end by 2 bases, with 7 bases between. Germline V CDR1 and CDR2: SNHLY, FYNNEI.

The chain combines TRBV7-9 with TRBJ1-1; weak D call: TRBD1 (5 bases). Between the trimmed V and J ends, which lost 3 bases and 3 bases, there was a span of 11 bases. CDR3 size: 14 residues. Germline CDR1 and CDR2: SEHNR and FQNEAQ (reference sequence). The CDR3 sequence is CASSLDARDTEAFF. CDR3 bases: TGTGCCAGCAGCTTGGACGCCAGGGACACTGAAGCTTTCTTT. The full variable domain, rest sourced from reference TRBV7-9 and TRBJ1-1, is DTGVSQNPRHKITKRGQNVTFRCDPISEHNRLYWYRQTLGQGPEFLTYFQNEAQLEKSRLLSDRFSAERPKGSFSTLEIQRTEQGDSAMYLCASSLDARDTEAFFGQGTRLTVV.

The table lists this clonotype with a few counts. The chain carries TRBV4-3 and TRBJ2-2; no clear D. The CDR3 is made up of 15 amino acids. Between the trimmed V and J ends, which lost 4 bases and 6 bases, there was a span of 15 bases. Germline CDR1 and CDR2: LGHNA and YSLEER. This CDR3 reads CASSPRPIPPGELFF. CDR3 bases: TGCGCCAGCAGCCCGCGGCCTATTCCGCCCGGGGAGCTGTTTTTT.

The rearrangement joins TRBV18 to TRBJ1-2; a possible D gene is TRBD1 (6 bases). V lost 5 bases to trimming and J lost 6 bases, with 10 bases between them. This CDR3 is 12 amino acids long. CDR1 and CDR2 (germline): KGHSH, LQKENI. The CDR3: CASSSNRDGYTF. The DNA for the CDR3 is TGTGCCAGCTCATCTAACAGGGATGGCTACACCTTC. Supplemented by reference TRBV18 and TRBJ1-2, the full variable domain reads NAGVMQNPRHLVRRRGQEARLRCSPMKGHSHVYWYRQLPEEGLKFMVYLQKENIIDESGMPKERFSAEFPKEGPSILRIQQVVRGDSAAYFCASSSNRDGYTFGSGTRLTVV.

V usage is TRBV20-1 and J usage is TRBJ1-4, with D unclear. The CDR3 has 12 amino acids. Germline CDR1 is DFQATT and CDR2 is SNEGSKA (reference sequence). The germline V and J ends were trimmed by 0 bases and 8 bases, with 7 bases remaining between them. The CDR3 DNA reads TGCAGTGCTAGAGATGTCGCCGAAAAACTGTTTTTT. This translates into CSARDVAEKLFF.

The V call is TRBV20-1, the J call TRBJ1-5; a possible D gene is TRBD1 (6 bases). Between the trimmed V and J ends, which lost 6 bases and 7 bases, there was a span of 16 bases. From germline, CDR1 is DFQATT and CDR2 SNEGSKA (reference sequence). The CDR3 has 13 amino acids. This CDR3 reads CSAPQGRGQPQHF. CDR3 DNA: TGCAGTGCACCCCAGGGGAGAGGGCAGCCCCAGCATTTT.

The chain uses TRBV29-1 and TRBJ2-3; no definite D call. CDR1 and CDR2 from the germline V gene are SQVTM and ANQGSEA. The CDR3 covers 15 residues. V lost 4 bases, J lost 0 bases, and 14 bases lay in between. The CDR3 sequence: CSVGFAAASTDTQYF. The CDR3, as DNA: TGCAGCGTTGGATTTGCAGCCGCTAGCACAGATACGCAGTATTTT.

The sample holds a few counts of this clonotype. The chain links TRBV12-3 or TRBV12-4 to TRBJ2-7; 9 bases align to TRBD1. The V gene end was trimmed by 2 bases and the J gene end by 6 bases; junction bases not matched to a gene: 8. The CDR3 has 15 amino acids. CDR3 loop: CASSLRGTGTSEQYF. DNA for the CDR3: TGTGCCAGCAGTTTAAGGGGGACAGGGACGAGCGAGCAGTACTTC.

This clonotype came up a few times. V gene TRBV6-1 combines with J gene TRBJ1-5, with a weak D call TRBD1 (5 bases). The CDR3 totals 17 residues. Germline loops: CDR1 MNHNS, CDR2 SASEGT. Between the trimmed V and J ends, which lost 2 bases and 2 bases, there was a span of 16 bases. The CDR3 loop reads CASSEPGLPWGNQPQHF. The CDR3 nucleotides read TGTGCCAGCAGTGAACCGGGACTCCCGTGGGGCAATCAGCCCCAGCATTTT.

The table lists this clonotype with a few counts. The chain employs TRBV7-2 and TRBJ1-1; no reliable D call. CDR3 length: 14 residues. Deletions cut 2 bases from V and 1 base from J, with 8 bases between. Germline V lookup: CDR1 SGHTA, CDR2 FQGNSA. The CDR3 spells CASSLLIENTEAFF. CDR3 in DNA: TGTGCCAGCAGCTTATTGATAGAGAACACTGAAGCTTTCTTT. The variable domain in full, completed from reference TRBV7-2 and TRBJ1-1, reads GAGVSQSPSNKVTEKGKDVELRCDPISGHTALYWYRQSLGQGLEFLIYFQGNSAPDKSGLPSDRFSAERTGGSVSTLTIQRTQQEDSAVYLCASSLLIENTEAFFGQGTRLTVV.

This clonotype was observed a few times. The chain has TRBV29-1 and TRBJ2-3; 9 bases fit TRBD1. The trim removed 3 bases at V and 7 bases at J, leaving 5 bases unmatched. There are 13 residues in the CDR3. Germline V lookup: CDR1 SQVTM, CDR2 ANQGSEA. The CDR3 region is CSVEDRGGYTQYF. CDR3 DNA sequence: TGCAGCGTTGAGGACAGGGGCGGGTATACGCAGTATTTT.

There are many counts of this clonotype. V is TRBV5-1 and J is TRBJ2-7; maybe TRBD2 (5 bases). Germline CDR1 is SGHRS and CDR2 is YFSETQ. Trimming left V 4 bases short and J 5 bases short, with 16 bases between. This CDR3 comprises 14 residues. Here the CDR3 DNA reads TGCGCCAGCAGCCAGCCGGGTAGGCGGGACGAGCAGTACTTC. As protein: CASSQPGRRDEQYF.

This clonotype was seen more than once but under ten times. The chain links TRBV6-5 to TRBJ1-2; D uncertain. Germline V lookup: CDR1 MNHEY, CDR2 SVGAGI. The CDR3 covers 11 residues. With 8 bases removed from V and 8 bases from J, the gap between germline ends came to 12 bases. The CDR3 DNA reads TGTGCCAGCGCTGGGGTTCGGGGCTACACCTTC. This gives the protein CASAGVRGYTF.

The V call is TRBV5-1, the J call TRBJ1-2; D is unclear. The CDR3 is 12 residues long. Per germline, CDR1 SGHRS and CDR2 YFSETQ. V lost 0 bases to trimming and J lost 10 bases, with 10 bases between them. CDR3: CASSLVGQSYTF. DNA for the CDR3: TGCGCCAGCAGCTTGGTAGGGCAGTCCTACACCTTC.

This clonotype was recorded a few times. This CDR3 reads CASSFQGEEYEQYF. The CDR3, as DNA: TGCGCCAGCAGCTTTCAAGGAGAAGAATACGAGCAGTACTTC. The chain joins TRBV5-1 to TRBJ2-7; no definite D call. The CDR3 consists of 14 residues. Trimming pared 2 bases from V and 4 bases from J, leaving 13 bases between. Germline CDR1 reads SGHRS; CDR2 reads YFSETQ.

The V gene is TRBV4-1, the J gene TRBJ2-3; D tentatively reads TRBD1 or TRBD2 (6 bases each). Trimming stripped 1 base from V and 6 bases from J, with 14 bases between. Germline values: CDR1 MGHRA, CDR2 YSYEKL. There are 15 residues in the CDR3. CDR3 sequence (DNA): TGCGCCAGCAGCCAAGCGGGGGCCCAGTCCGATACGCAGTATTTT. This encodes CASSQAGAQSDTQYF.

This clonotype was counted between two and nine times. The rearrangement joins TRBV2 to TRBJ2-3; TRBD2 might be the D (6 bases). Trimming removed 6 bases at V and 1 base at J, with 14 bases between. CDR3 length equals 15 residues. Germline V gene sequence: CDR1 SNHLY, CDR2 FYNNEI. In DNA form, the CDR3 reads TGTGCCAGCAGGAGGACTAACACTGGCACAGATACGCAGTATTTT. It yields the protein CASRRTNTGTDTQYF. The full variable domain, in which reference TRBV2 and TRBJ2-3 provide the parts outside the CDR3, is EPEVTQTPSHQVTQMGQEVILRCVPISNHLYFYWYRQILGQKVEFLVSFYNNEISEKSEIFDDQFSVERPDGSNFTLKIRSTKLEDSAMYFCASRRTNTGTDTQYFGPGTRLTVL.

This clonotype was detected a few times. The chain recombines TRBV19 with TRBJ2-5; maybe TRBD2 (6 bases). V lost 3 bases and J lost 5, with 10 bases in between. The CDR3 is 13 residues long. The germline gives CDR1 LNHDA, CDR2 SQIVND (reference sequence). The CDR3 protein is CASSIGGRETQYF. For the CDR3, the DNA is TGTGCCAGTAGTATCGGAGGGCGCGAGACCCAGTACTTC.

The chain has TRBV2 and TRBJ2-5, with 10 bases lining up with TRBD2. Trimming at V came to 6 bases and at J to 2 bases, leaving 6 bases not matched to a gene. There are 15 residues in the CDR3. Germline CDR1 reads SNHLY; CDR2 reads FYNNEI. CDR3 sequence (DNA): TGTGCCAGCAGCGCCGGACTAGCGGTACAAGAGACCCAGTACTTC. Amino acid sequence: CASSAGLAVQETQYF. Based on the CDR3 plus reference TRBV2 and TRBJ2-5, the full variable domain is EPEVTQTPSHQVTQMGQEVILRCVPISNHLYFYWYRQILGQKVEFLVSFYNNEISEKSEIFDDQFSVERPDGSNFTLKIRSTKLEDSAMYFCASSAGLAVQETQYFGPGTRLLVL.

The sample holds a few counts of this clonotype. This chain connects TRBV20-1 to TRBJ1-2; no clear D gene. Germline CDR1 reads DFQATT; CDR2 reads SNEGSKA (reference sequence). This CDR3 contains 13 residues. V lost 6 bases, J lost 6 bases, and 17 bases lay in between. In nucleotides, the CDR3 is TGCAGTGCCGGCAGACGCGGTGCGAATGGCTACACCTTC. Residues: CSAGRRGANGYTF.

The sample holds a few counts of this clonotype. V is TRBV28 and J is TRBJ1-1; TRBD1 is a possible D gene (5 bases). V was shortened by 5 bases and J by 1 base, with 14 bases between the two germline ends. The CDR3 has 15 residues. Germline-derived CDR1 and CDR2 are MDHEN and SYDVKM. CDR3: CASSNSGLRNTEAFF. The CDR3 region has the DNA TGTGCCAGCAGTAACTCGGGACTCCGGAACACTGAAGCTTTCTTT.

The J gene is TRBJ2-3, the V gene TRBV9; D is unresolved. CDR3 size: 14 residues. The ends were cut back, 0 bases at V and 2 bases at J, with 7 bases in the middle. Germline V gives CDR1 SGDLS, CDR2 YYNGEE. CDR3 DNA: TGTGCCAGCAGCGTAGCCCTTCACACAGATACGCAGTATTTT. Translating it yields CASSVALHTDTQYF.

The V and J genes are TRBV18 and TRBJ1-1; D not certain. The V end lost 5 bases, the J end lost 0 bases, and 10 bases lay between the germline ends. This CDR3 comprises 14 residues. In germline, CDR1 is KGHSH, CDR2 LQKENI. CDR3 sequence: CASSTDGMNTEAFF. In DNA, the CDR3 is TGTGCCAGCTCAACAGACGGTATGAACACTGAAGCTTTCTTT.

In its sample, this clonotype was seen a few times. The chain has TRBV18 and TRBJ1-3; possible D gene TRBD1, 5 bases. The CDR3 spans 16 residues. Germline CDR1 KGHSH, CDR2 LQKENI. V was trimmed by 3 bases and J by 0 bases, leaving 12 bases between them. The chain's CDR3 is CASSPGQLNSGNTIYF. The CDR3 DNA follows: TGTGCCAGCTCACCGGGGCAGCTAAACTCTGGAAACACCATATATTTT.

The V call is TRBV5-1, the J call TRBJ2-1; TRBD2 matches at 12 bases. Germline assignment: CDR1 SGHRS and CDR2 YFSETQ. V was pared by 4 bases and J by 12 bases, with 11 bases of the junction left unmatched. The CDR3 covers 15 residues. The CDR3 protein is CASSPTQTSGSSQFF. CDR3 sequence (DNA): TGCGCCAGCAGCCCCACGCAGACTAGCGGGAGCTCGCAGTTCTTC.

This clonotype turned up a few times. J is TRBJ1-2 and V is TRBV20-1, with D tentatively TRBD1 (5 bases). The germline V gene has CDR1 DFQATT and CDR2 SNEGSKA (reference sequence). V was shortened by 5 bases and J by 0 bases, with 16 bases between the two germline ends. The CDR3 has 15 residues. The CDR3, as DNA: TGCAGTGCTGCCCCCACGTCGGGGCCTAACTATGGCTACACCTTC. Encoded protein: CSAAPTSGPNYGYTF.

The chain recombines TRBV5-5 with TRBJ2-7; 7 bases are a match to TRBD1. V was clipped by 5 bases and J by 6 bases; unmatched bases: 8. The CDR3 extends over 13 amino acids. Germline V gives CDR1 SGHKS, CDR2 YYEKEE (reference sequence). The CDR3 coding sequence is TGTGCCAGCAGTCAGACAGGGAAGGCCGAGCAGTACTTC. It specifies CASSQTGKAEQYF.